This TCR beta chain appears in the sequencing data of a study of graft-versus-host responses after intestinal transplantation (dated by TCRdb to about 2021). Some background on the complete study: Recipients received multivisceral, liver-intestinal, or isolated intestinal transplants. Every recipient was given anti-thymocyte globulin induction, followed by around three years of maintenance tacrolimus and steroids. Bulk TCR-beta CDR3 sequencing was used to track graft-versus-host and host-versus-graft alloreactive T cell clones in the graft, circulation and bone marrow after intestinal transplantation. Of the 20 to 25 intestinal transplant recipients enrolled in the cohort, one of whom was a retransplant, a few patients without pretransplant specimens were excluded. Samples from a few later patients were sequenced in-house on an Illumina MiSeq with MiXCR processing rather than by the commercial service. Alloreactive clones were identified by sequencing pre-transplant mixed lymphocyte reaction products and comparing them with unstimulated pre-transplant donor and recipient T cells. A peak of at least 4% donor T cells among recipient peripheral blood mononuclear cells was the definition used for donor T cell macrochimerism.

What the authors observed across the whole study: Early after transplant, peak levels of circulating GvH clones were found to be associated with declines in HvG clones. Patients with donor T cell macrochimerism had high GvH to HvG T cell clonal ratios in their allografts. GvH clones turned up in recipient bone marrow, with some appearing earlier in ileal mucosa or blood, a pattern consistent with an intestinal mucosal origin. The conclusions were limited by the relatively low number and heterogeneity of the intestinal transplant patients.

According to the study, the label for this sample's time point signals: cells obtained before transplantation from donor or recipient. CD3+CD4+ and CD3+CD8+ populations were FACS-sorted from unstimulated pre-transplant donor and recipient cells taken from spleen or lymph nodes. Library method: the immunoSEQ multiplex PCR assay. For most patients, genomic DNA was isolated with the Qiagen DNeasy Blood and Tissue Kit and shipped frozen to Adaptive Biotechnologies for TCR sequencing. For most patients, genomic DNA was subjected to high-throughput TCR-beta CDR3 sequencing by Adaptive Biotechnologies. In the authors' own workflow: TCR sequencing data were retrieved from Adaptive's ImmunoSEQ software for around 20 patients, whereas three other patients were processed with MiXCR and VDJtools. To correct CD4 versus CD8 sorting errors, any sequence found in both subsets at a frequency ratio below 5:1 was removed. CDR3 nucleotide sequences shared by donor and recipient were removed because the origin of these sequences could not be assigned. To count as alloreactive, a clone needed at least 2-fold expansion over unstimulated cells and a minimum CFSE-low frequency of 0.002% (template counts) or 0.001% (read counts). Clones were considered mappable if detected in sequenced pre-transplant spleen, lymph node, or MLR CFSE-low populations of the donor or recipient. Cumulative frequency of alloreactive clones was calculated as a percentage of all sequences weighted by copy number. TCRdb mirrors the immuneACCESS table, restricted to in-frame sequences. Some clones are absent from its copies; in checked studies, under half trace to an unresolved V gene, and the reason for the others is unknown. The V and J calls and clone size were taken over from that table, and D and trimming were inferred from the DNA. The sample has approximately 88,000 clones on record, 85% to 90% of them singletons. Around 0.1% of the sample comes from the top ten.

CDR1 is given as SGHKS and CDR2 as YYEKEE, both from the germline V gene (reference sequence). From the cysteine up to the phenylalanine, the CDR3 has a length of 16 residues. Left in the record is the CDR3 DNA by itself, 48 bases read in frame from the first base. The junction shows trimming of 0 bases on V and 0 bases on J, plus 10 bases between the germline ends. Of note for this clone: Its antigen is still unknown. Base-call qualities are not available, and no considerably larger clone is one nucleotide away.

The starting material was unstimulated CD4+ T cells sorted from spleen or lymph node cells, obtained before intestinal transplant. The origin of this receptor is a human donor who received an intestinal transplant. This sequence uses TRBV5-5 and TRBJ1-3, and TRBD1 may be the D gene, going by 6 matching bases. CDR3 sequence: CASSLVGRGSGNTIYF. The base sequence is TGTGCCAGCAGCTTGGTAGGCAGGGGCTCTGGAAACACCATATATTTT.